These 13 T cell receptor beta chains were all obtained from the same sample, sequenced in a study of blood T cell repertoires in COVID-19. TCRdb's copy holds only in-frame clones and misses some; the assay was immunoSEQ multiplex PCR. The repertoire includes around 500,000 clones, roughly nine tenths of them detected once, and 7% to 10% sits in the top ten. Sequencing used PBMCs or T cells enriched from blood (not recorded which). The receptors were sampled from a woman aged 55 to 70 who had recovered from COVID-19.

The V gene is TRBV6-5, the J gene TRBJ2-1; D possibly corresponds to TRBD1 (5 bases). Germline CDR1 is MNHEY and CDR2 is SVGAGI. CDR3 length equals 15 residues. V shed 7 bases and J shed 0 bases, with 13 bases lying between them. The CDR3 region has the DNA TGTGCCAGCAAATTACAGGTCCCCTCCTACAATGAGCAGTTCTTC. Protein: CASKLQVPSYNEQFF.

The V gene is TRBV4-1, the J gene TRBJ2-2; 9 positions match TRBD2. The V segment lost 3 bases and the J segment 8 bases; nucleotides outside the gene matches: 13. Germline V gene sequence: CDR1 MGHRA, CDR2 YSYEKL. CDR3 length: 17 amino acids. CDR3 nucleotide sequence: TGCGCCAGCAGCCATGGAATAGCGGGGGCCCTCGGGGGGGAGCTGTTTTTT. This codes for CASSHGIAGALGGELFF.

This chain joins TRBV5-4 and TRBJ2-7, with TRBD2 matching 7 bases. The germline V gene encodes CDR1 SGHNT and CDR2 YYREEE (reference sequence). The length of the CDR3 is 14 residues. V lost 0 bases, J lost 2 bases, and 2 bases stayed unmatched. The CDR3 loop reads CASSLVAGAYEQYF. The CDR3 coding sequence is TGTGCCAGCAGCTTGGTTGCGGGGGCCTACGAGCAGTACTTC.

The V gene is TRBV6-5, the J gene TRBJ2-7, with D uncertain. Germline CDR1 MNHEY, CDR2 SVGAGI. V was pared by 6 bases and J by 0 bases, with 9 bases between. The CDR3 has 13 amino acids. As DNA, the CDR3 is TGTGCCAGCAGCAGCCCGGGCTCCTACGAGCAGTACGTC. Its translation: CASSSPGSYEQYV.

The chain recombines TRBV28 with TRBJ2-1, with D maybe TRBD1 (5 bases). V was cut by 2 bases and J by 8 bases, with 7 bases left in between. The germline V gene encodes CDR1 MDHEN and CDR2 SYDVKM. The CDR3 loop spans 12 amino acids. The CDR3 DNA sequence: TGTGCCAGCAGTTTAAAGGGGTATGAGCAGTTCTTC. Amino acids: CASSLKGYEQFF.

J is TRBJ2-7 and V is TRBV6-5; TRBD1 might be the D (5 bases). V was cut by 6 bases and J by 6 bases, with 18 bases left in between. Germline V gene lookup returns CDR1 MNHEY and CDR2 SVGAGI. There are 14 residues in the CDR3. CDR3 residues: CASRLHPQDSEQYF. The CDR3 DNA reads TGTGCCAGCAGATTGCACCCACAGGATAGCGAGCAGTACTTC.

This chain links TRBV24-1 with TRBJ2-1; 10 bases agree with TRBD1. This CDR3 is built from 16 residues. Germline CDR1 reads KGHDR; CDR2 reads SFDVKD. V shed 3 bases and J 8 bases; nucleotides not matched to a gene: 9. CDR3 loop: CATSDRPGTGADEQFF. The DNA of the CDR3 is TGTGCCACCAGTGATCGCCCCGGGACAGGGGCTGATGAGCAGTTCTTC.

This sequence joins TRBV6-4 and TRBJ1-6, with 7 positions matching TRBD1. The CDR3 contains 14 residues. Per germline, CDR1 MRHNA and CDR2 SNTAGT. The CDR3 nucleotides are TGTAGGGGGCAGTTCAGCTCCTATAATTCACCCCTCCACTTT. Its protein product is CRGQFSSYNSPLHF.

This clone has only one observation. The gene calls are TRBV9 and TRBJ1-4; 9 positions match TRBD1. The CDR3 is 14 residues long. Germline V gives CDR1 SGDLS, CDR2 YYNGEE. V lost 3 bases and J lost 10; bases outside the gene matches: 7. The CDR3 DNA sequence: TGTGCCAGCAGCGCCACAGGGGGCGCGGGAAAACTGTTTTTT. Encoded protein: CASSATGGAGKLFF.

This clone was observed once. J is TRBJ2-7 and V is TRBV10-2, with D tentatively TRBD1 (6 bases). The germline CDR1 and CDR2 sequences are WSHSY and SAAADI. The length of the CDR3 is 14 residues. Trimming left V 3 bases short and J 3 bases short, with 12 bases between. In DNA, the CDR3 is TGCGCCAGCAGTGAAGGCAGGGGCGGCTACGAGCAGTACTTC. Amino acids: CASSEGRGGYEQYF.

V and J are TRBV7-6 and TRBJ2-7; weak D call: TRBD1 (6 bases). The CDR3 contains 15 residues. CDR1 is SGHVS, CDR2 FNYEAQ, per germline. V lost 2 bases and J 1 base, leaving 12 bases between the germline ends. Written as DNA, the CDR3 is TGTGCCAGCAGCTTACTTGGGGGCCAATCCTACGAGCAGTACTTC. This encodes CASSLLGGQSYEQYF.

The genes are TRBV6-1 and TRBJ2-7; the D is unclear. The CDR3 consists of 16 residues. The germline V and J ends were trimmed by 0 bases and 3 bases, with 15 bases remaining between them. The germline CDR1 and CDR2 sequences are MNHNS and SASEGT. CDR3 loop: CASSEASWQLNYEQYV. CDR3 bases: TGTGCCAGCAGTGAAGCTTCGTGGCAGTTAAACTACGAGCAGTACGTC.

The chain has TRBV2 and TRBJ1-2, with 9 bases that match TRBD1. The V gene's germline CDR1 is SNHLY and CDR2 FYNNEI. This CDR3 region has 15 residues. J gave up 2 bases and V 1 base, and 2 bases lay outside the gene matches. The CDR3: CASSEEGTGNYGYTF. CDR3 in DNA: TGTGCCAGCAGTGAAGAAGGGACAGGGAACTATGGCTACACCTTC. The full variable domain, completed using reference TRBV2 and TRBJ1-2, is EPEVTQTPSHQVTQMGQEVILRCVPISNHLYFYWYRQILGQKVEFLVSFYNNEISEKSEIFDDQFSVERPDGSNFTLKIRSTKLEDSAMYFCASSEEGTGNYGYTFGSGTRLTVV.